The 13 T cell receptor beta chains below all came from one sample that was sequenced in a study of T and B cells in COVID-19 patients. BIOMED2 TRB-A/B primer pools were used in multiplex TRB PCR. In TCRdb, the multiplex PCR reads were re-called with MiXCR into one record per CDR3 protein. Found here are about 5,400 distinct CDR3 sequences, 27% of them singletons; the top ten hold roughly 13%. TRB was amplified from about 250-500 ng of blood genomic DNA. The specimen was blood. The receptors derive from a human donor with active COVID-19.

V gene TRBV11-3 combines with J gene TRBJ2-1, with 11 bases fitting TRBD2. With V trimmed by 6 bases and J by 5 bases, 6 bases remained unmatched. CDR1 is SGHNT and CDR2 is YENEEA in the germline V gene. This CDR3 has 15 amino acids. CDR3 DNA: TGTGCCAGCAGTTTATCGACTAGCGGGAACAATGAGCAGTTCTTC. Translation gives CASSLSTSGNNEQFF.

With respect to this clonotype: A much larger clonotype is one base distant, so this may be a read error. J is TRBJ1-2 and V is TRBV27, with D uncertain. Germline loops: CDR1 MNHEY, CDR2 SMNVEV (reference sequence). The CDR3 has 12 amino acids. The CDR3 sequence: CTSTTVGYGYTF. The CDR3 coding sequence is TGTACCAGCACCACGGTGGGCTATGGCTACACCTTC.

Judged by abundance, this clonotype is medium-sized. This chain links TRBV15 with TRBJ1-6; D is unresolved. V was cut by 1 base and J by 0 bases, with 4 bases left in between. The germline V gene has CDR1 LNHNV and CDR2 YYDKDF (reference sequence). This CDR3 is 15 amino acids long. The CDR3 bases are TGTGCCACCAGCAGAGGAGACTCCTATAATTCACCCCTCCACTTT. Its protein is CATSRGDSYNSPLHF. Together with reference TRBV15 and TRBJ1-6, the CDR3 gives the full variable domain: DAMVIQNPRYQVTQFGKPVTLSCSQTLNHNVMYWYQQKSSQAPKLLFHYYDKDFNNEADTPDNFQSRRPNTSFCFLDIRSPGLGDTAMYLCATSRGDSYNSPLHFGNGTRLTVT.

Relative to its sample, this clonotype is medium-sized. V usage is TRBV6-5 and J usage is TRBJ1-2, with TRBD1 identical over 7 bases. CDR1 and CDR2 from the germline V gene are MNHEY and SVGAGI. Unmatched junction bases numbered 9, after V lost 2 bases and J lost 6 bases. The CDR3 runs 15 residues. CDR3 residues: CASSYGGVRGDGYTF. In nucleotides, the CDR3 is TGTGCCAGCAGTTACGGTGGGGTCAGGGGGGATGGCTACACCTTC.

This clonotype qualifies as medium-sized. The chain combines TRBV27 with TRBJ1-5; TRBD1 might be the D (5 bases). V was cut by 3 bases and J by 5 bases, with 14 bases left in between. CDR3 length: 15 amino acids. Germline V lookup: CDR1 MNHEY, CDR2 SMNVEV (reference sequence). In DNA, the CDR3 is TGTGCCAGCAGTTTGGATTGGCAGGGAGATCAGCCCCAGCATTTT. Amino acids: CASSLDWQGDQPQHF.

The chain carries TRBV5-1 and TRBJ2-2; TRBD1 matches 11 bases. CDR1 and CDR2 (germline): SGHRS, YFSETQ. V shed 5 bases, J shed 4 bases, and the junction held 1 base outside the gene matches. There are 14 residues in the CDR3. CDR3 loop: CASRGTGGTGELFF. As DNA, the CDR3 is TGCGCCAGCAGAGGGACAGGGGGCACCGGGGAGCTGTTTTTT. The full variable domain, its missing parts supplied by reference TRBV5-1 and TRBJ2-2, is KAGVTQTPRYLIKTRGQQVTLSCSPISGHRSVSWYQQTPGQGLQFLFEYFSETQRNKGNFPGRFSGRQFSNSRSEMNVSTLELGDSALYLCASRGTGGTGELFFGEGSRLTVL.

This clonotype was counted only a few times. The chain's CDR3 is CSAPRPGTAYGYTF. Here the CDR3 DNA reads TGCAGTGCTCCACGACCCGGGACAGCCTATGGCTACACCTTC. The chain recombines TRBV20-1 with TRBJ1-2, with 7 nucleotides matching TRBD1. V lost 5 bases, J lost 4 bases, and 10 bases stayed unmatched. Germline V gene data show CDR1 as DFQATT and CDR2 as SNEGSKA (reference sequence). This CDR3 spans 14 amino acids.

CDR3 in amino acids: CASSLGADEQFF. CDR3 sequence (DNA): TGTGCCAGCAGCTTAGGTGCGGACGAGCAGTTCTTC. The chain couples TRBV7-6 to TRBJ2-1; D unresolved. V lost 1 base to trimming and J lost 10 bases, with 8 bases between them. CDR3 length: 12 amino acids. The germline CDR1 and CDR2 sequences are SGHVS and FNYEAQ.

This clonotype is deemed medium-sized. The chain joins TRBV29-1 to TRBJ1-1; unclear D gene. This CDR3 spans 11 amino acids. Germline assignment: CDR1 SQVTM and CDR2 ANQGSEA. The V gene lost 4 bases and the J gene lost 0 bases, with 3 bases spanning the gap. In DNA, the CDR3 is TGCAGCGTTGTTATGAACACTGAAGCTTTCTTT. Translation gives CSVVMNTEAFF.

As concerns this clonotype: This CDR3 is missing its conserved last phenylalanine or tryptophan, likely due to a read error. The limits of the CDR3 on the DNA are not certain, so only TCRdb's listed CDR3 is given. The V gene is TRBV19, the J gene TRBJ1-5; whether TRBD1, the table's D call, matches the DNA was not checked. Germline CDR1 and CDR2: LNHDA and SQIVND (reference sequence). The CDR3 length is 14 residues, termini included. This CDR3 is CASRNDRGRQPQQG.

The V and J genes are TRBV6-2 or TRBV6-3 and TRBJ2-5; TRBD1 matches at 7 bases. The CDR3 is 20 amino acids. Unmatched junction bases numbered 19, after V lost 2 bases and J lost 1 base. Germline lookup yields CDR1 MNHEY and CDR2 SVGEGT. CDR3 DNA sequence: TGTGCCAGCAGTTACAGCCCGCAGGGGGTGAGCCCACCACCCCAAGAGACCCAGTACTTC. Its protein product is CASSYSPQGVSPPPQETQYF.

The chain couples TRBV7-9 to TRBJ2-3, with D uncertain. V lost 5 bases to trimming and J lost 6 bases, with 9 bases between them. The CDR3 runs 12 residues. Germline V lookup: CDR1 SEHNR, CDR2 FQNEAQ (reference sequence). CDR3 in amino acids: CASSAASDTQYF. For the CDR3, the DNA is TGTGCCAGCAGCGCGGCGTCGGATACGCAGTATTTT.

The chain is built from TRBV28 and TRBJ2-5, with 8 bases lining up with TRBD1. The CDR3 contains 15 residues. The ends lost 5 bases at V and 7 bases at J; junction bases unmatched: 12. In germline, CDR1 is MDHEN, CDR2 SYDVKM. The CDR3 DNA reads TGTGCCAGCAGTCCAGGGGGCATCTTTAACGGGACCCAGTACTTC. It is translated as CASSPGGIFNGTQYF.